Listed below are T cell receptor beta chains from one sample, sequenced in a study of blood T cell repertoires in COVID-19. The assay was immunoSEQ multiplex PCR, and TCRdb's table has in-frame clones only and misses some. The repertoire consists of 350,000 or so clones, with 80% to 90% occurring once and the leading ten covering approximately 4.4%. The sequenced material came from PBMCs or T cells enriched from blood (not recorded which). These receptor sequences come from a woman aged 40 to 50 with acute COVID-19. The CDR3 runs from the conserved cysteine through the conserved F or W. D genes are given only for firm matches. Clone size appears in some rows only: once, few, many, or a class for an expanded clone.

NA TRBJ2-2 NA TRBV19 CASRQGSGELFF TGTGCCAGTAGGCAGGGTTCTGGGGAGCTGTTTTTT
NA TRBJ2-1 few TRBV6-6 CASSYQDYPPYNEQFF TGTGCCAGCAGTTACCAAGACTATCCGCCCTACAATGAGCAGTTCTTC
NA TRBJ2-2 NA TRBV28 CASTPQAGSNTGELFF TGTGCCAGCACTCCTCAGGCGGGGTCTAACACCGGGGAGCTGTTTTTT
NA TRBJ1-5 NA TRBV19 CASNSGYSNQPQHF TGTGCCAGTAACTCAGGGTATAGCAATCAGCCCCAGCATTTT
NA TRBJ2-5 NA TRBV7-6 CASSLVLAGEETQYF TGTGCCAGCAGCTTAGTTCTGGCAGGGGAAGAGACCCAGTACTTC
NA TRBJ1-6 NA TRBV5-4 CASSLVTGTVVNSPLHF TGTGCCAGCAGCCTCGTGACAGGCACCGTCGTAAATTCACCCCTCCACTTT
NA TRBJ2-3 NA TRBV7-7 CAINLGGTDTQYF TGTGCTATCAACCTCGGGGGAACAGATACGCAGTATTTT
NA TRBJ1-1 NA TRBV7-9 CASSLAPAGNTEAFF TGTGCCAGCAGCTTAGCGCCCGCAGGGAACACTGAAGCTTTCTTT
TRBD1 TRBJ2-1 NA TRBV5-6 CASSSRDRIWHEQFF TGTGCCAGCAGCTCCCGGGACAGGATATGGCATGAGCAGTTCTTC
NA TRBJ1-4 NA TRBV6-2/TRBV6-3 CASSRTLGASYEKLFF TGTGCCAGCAGTCGCACCCTGGGGGCATCTTATGAAAAACTGTTTTTT
NA TRBJ2-4 NA TRBV4-3 CASSPGARDIQYF TGCGCCAGCAGCCCGGGAGCCAGGGACATTCAGTACTTC
NA TRBJ2-1 NA TRBV19 CASSLYRVLGNNNEQFF TGTGCCAGTAGTCTTTACAGGGTCCTGGGAAATAACAATGAGCAGTTCTTC
TRBD1 TRBJ1-2 few TRBV2 CASSEGQGPTPF TGTGCCAGCAGTGAGGGACAGGGGCCGACTCCCTTC
TRBD2 TRBJ2-5 NA TRBV3-1/TRBV3-2 CASTLLAGEETQYF TGTGCCAGTACCCTTCTAGCGGGGGAAGAGACCCAGTACTTC
TRBD1 TRBJ2-5 NA TRBV5-1 CASSPTRDSHQETQYF TGCGCCAGCAGTCCTACCCGGGACAGCCACCAAGAGACCCAGTACTTC
TRBD1 TRBJ2-2 NA TRBV9 CASSPVQGAHITGELFF TGTGCCAGCAGCCCCGTACAGGGGGCGCATATTACCGGGGAGCTGTTTTTT
TRBD2 TRBJ2-1 NA TRBV25-1 CASGLLAGGVNEQFF TGTGCCAGCGGGTTACTAGCGGGAGGGGTCAATGAGCAGTTCTTC
TRBD1 TRBJ1-1 NA TRBV29-1 CSAKDRGRVTEAFF TGCAGCGCAAAGGACAGGGGGCGGGTCACTGAAGCTTTCTTT
NA TRBJ2-1 NA TRBV5-4 CASSLDSGGGQFF TGTGCCAGCAGCTTGGATAGCGGTGGGGGGCAGTTCTTC
TRBD1 TRBJ1-5 NA TRBV29-1 CSVGTDLNQPQHF TGCAGCGTCGGGACAGACTTAAATCAGCCCCAGCATTTT
TRBD2 TRBJ2-3 NA TRBV28 CASSPGLAGWGTDTQYF TGTGCCAGCAGTCCCGGACTAGCGGGATGGGGCACAGATACGCAGTATTTT